The 10 T cell receptor beta chains given below trace back to one sample, sequenced in a study of cytomegalovirus exposure and HLA in healthy donors. Use of 60 Vbeta and 13 Jbeta primers characterized the PCR. TCRdb's copy holds only in-frame clones and misses some; the assay was immunoSEQ multiplex PCR. The sample comprises under 70,000 clones, 55% to 80% of which are singletons, and 2% to 2.5% rests with the top ten. Specimen: PBMCs. The receptor source for this set is a woman in her 30s in good health and CMV-seronegative.

The chain is built from TRBV27 and TRBJ1-1; D gene ambiguous. CDR3 length: 14 amino acids. The germline CDR1 and CDR2 sequences are MNHEY and SMNVEV (reference sequence). V was shortened by 2 bases and J by 4 bases, with 11 bases between the two germline ends. CDR3 in DNA: TGTGCCAGCAGTTTAGCCGTGGGAGGCACTGAAGCTTTCTTT. This codes for CASSLAVGGTEAFF.

V is TRBV28 and J is TRBJ2-3; perhaps TRBD1 as D (5 bases). This CDR3 region has 12 residues. Between the trimmed V and J ends, which lost 1 base and 12 bases, there was a span of 11 bases. CDR1 is MDHEN and CDR2 is SYDVKM in the germline V gene. The CDR3, as DNA: TGTGCCAGCAGTTTATCTGGCAGGGAACAGTATTTT. Amino acid sequence: CASSLSGREQYF.

This sequence joins TRBV11-3 and TRBJ2-1; 9 bases map to TRBD2. The CDR3 consists of 15 residues. Trimming cost V 2 bases and J 7 bases; bases outside gene matches: 6. Germline CDR1 SGHNT, CDR2 YENEEA. The CDR3 nucleotides read TGTGCCAGCAGCTTATTAGCGGGGGCGGGGAATGAGCAGTTCTTC. It is translated as CASSLLAGAGNEQFF.

The chain combines TRBV19 with TRBJ1-5, with D maybe TRBD1 (5 bases). The length of the CDR3 is 17 residues. The germline CDR1 and CDR2 sequences are LNHDA and SQIVND (reference sequence). V dropped 3 bases and J dropped 2 bases, with 17 bases sitting between them. CDR3 in amino acids: CASSIGYLRGGNQPQHF. CDR3 DNA: TGTGCCAGTAGTATCGGCTACCTTCGGGGGGGCAATCAGCCCCAGCATTTT.

The chain recombines TRBV4-3 with TRBJ1-5; D might be TRBD1 (6 bases). The CDR3 length is 15 residues. Trimming shortened V by 4 bases and J by 0 bases, and 10 bases separated the two germline ends. The V gene's germline CDR1 is LGHNA and CDR2 YSLEER. CDR3 in DNA: TGCGCCAGCAGCCCGGACAGTTATAGCAATCAGCCCCAGCATTTT. Translation: CASSPDSYSNQPQHF.

This chain links TRBV2 with TRBJ1-2; 8 positions agree with TRBD1. Germline lookup yields CDR1 SNHLY and CDR2 FYNNEI. The V and J ends lost 7 bases and 4 bases, in that order; junction bases with no gene match: 5. This CDR3 contains 13 residues. The DNA for the CDR3 is TGTGCCAGCAAAGACAGGGGCCCCTATGGCTACACCTTC. The encoded protein is CASKDRGPYGYTF.

The chain is built from TRBV11-3 and TRBJ1-6; unclear D gene. This CDR3 contains 14 residues. V lost 5 bases to trimming and J lost 13 bases, with 18 bases between them. The germline gives CDR1 SGHNT, CDR2 YENEEA. CDR3 sequence (DNA): TGTGCCAGCAGCCCCGATGCAGGCCTGGGCCCCCTCCACTTT. It encodes CASSPDAGLGPLHF.

The J gene is TRBJ2-3, the V gene TRBV7-3; 7 bases are shared with TRBD2. The CDR3 is 16 residues long. Germline-derived CDR1 and CDR2 are SGHTA and FQGTGA. V shed 1 base and J 0 bases; nucleotides not matched to a gene: 4. Written as DNA, the CDR3 is TGTGCCAGCAGCTTAATGGGGGGGGAAAGCACAGATACGCAGTATTTT. Translating it yields CASSLMGGESTDTQYF.

The chain joins TRBV5-6 to TRBJ2-2; no clear D. Trimming cost V 5 bases and J 2 bases, with 13 bases left between them. Germline loops: CDR1 SGHDT, CDR2 YYEEEE. The CDR3 loop spans 15 amino acids. The CDR3 bases are TGTGCCAGCAGTTACCGGGTCTTCAACACCGGGGAGCTGTTTTTT. Protein product: CASSYRVFNTGELFF.

The rearrangement joins TRBV6-5 to TRBJ2-3, with TRBD1 identical over 7 bases. The CDR3 has 15 residues. J gave up 3 bases and V 8 bases, and 11 bases lay outside the gene matches. Germline loops: CDR1 MNHEY, CDR2 SVGAGI. CDR3 region: CASGEQGFWTDTQYF. CDR3 nucleotides: TGTGCCAGCGGCGAACAGGGGTTTTGGACAGATACGCAGTATTTT.